This is a list of T cell receptor beta chains from one sample in a study of PD-L1 blockade in urothelial cancer. TCRdb's table, derived via immunoSEQ multiplex PCR, lists solely in-frame clones and lacks some. The sample has some 44,000 clones, over 75% seen once. The source was PBMCs, collected around atezolizumab (anti-PD-L1) treatment. Receptors originate from a man between 60 and 75 years old with urothelial cancer. Each CDR3 is given with its conserved first and last residue. A D gene is named only where the DNA matches it firmly. Size is stated for part of the rows, as once, few or many counts, or as a class when the clone is expanded.

J: TRBJ1-1; size: -; length: 14; V: TRBV7-6; D: TRBD1; CDR3: CASSAGQANTEAFF; DNA: TGTGCCAGCAGCGCGGGACAGGCGAACACTGAAGCTTTCTTT
J: TRBJ2-5; size: -; length: 17; V: TRBV5-4; D: TRBD2; CDR3: CASSHYRTSGGRETQYF; DNA: TGTGCCAGCAGCCATTATAGGACTAGCGGGGGAAGAGAGACCCAGTACTTC
J: TRBJ1-1; size: -; length: 14; V: TRBV19; D: TRBD1; CDR3: CASTEGGGNTEAFF; DNA: TGTGCCAGTACGGAAGGGGGCGGAAACACTGAAGCTTTCTTT
J: TRBJ2-2; size: -; length: 19; V: TRBV19; D: TRBD2; CDR3: CASMMLGLAGLLNTGELFF; DNA: TGTGCCAGTATGATGTTAGGACTGGCGGGACTATTGAACACCGGGGAGCTGTTTTTT
J: TRBJ2-7; size: -; length: 18; V: TRBV6-1; D: TRBD1; CDR3: CASSEPYRTGKILGEQYF; DNA: TGTGCCAGCAGTGAACCGTATCGGACAGGGAAGATCTTGGGGGAGCAGTACTTC
J: TRBJ2-6; size: -; length: 18; V: TRBV25-1; D: -; CDR3: CASSAAGQPISGANVLTF; DNA: TGTGCCAGCAGTGCCGCGGGACAGCCGATATCTGGGGCCAACGTCCTGACTTTC
J: TRBJ1-4; size: -; length: 17; V: TRBV4-2; D: TRBD1; CDR3: CASSPLRPGGDNEKLFF; DNA: TGTGCCAGCAGCCCGCTCCGACCAGGGGGAGACAATGAAAAACTGTTTTTT
J: TRBJ2-7; size: -; length: 15; V: TRBV6-6; D: TRBD1; CDR3: CASSYSPGQGVEQYF; DNA: TGTGCCAGCAGTTACTCGCCGGGACAGGGGGTCGAGCAGTACTTC
J: TRBJ2-1; size: -; length: 17; V: TRBV28; D: TRBD1; CDR3: CASSLWGQGTGTNEQFF; DNA: TGTGCCAGCAGTTTATGGGGACAGGGTACGGGTACAAATGAGCAGTTCTTC
J: TRBJ2-3; size: -; length: 16; V: TRBV6-5; D: -; CDR3: CASSYSIGGLTDTQYF; DNA: TGTGCCAGCAGTTACTCGATAGGCGGTCTCACAGATACGCAGTATTTT
J: TRBJ1-4; size: -; length: 15; V: TRBV10-1; D: -; CDR3: CASQQGPSTNEKLFF; DNA: TGCGCCAGCCAGCAGGGGCCATCAACTAATGAAAAACTGTTTTTT
J: TRBJ2-1; size: -; length: 15; V: TRBV11-2; D: -; CDR3: CASSLGSSGYNEQFF; DNA: TGTGCCAGCAGCTTAGGTTCGAGCGGCTACAATGAGCAGTTCTTC
J: TRBJ1-2; size: -; length: 14; V: TRBV5-6; D: -; CDR3: CASSLGAGGAGYTF; DNA: TGTGCCAGCAGCTTGGGCGCGGGGGGAGCTGGCTACACCTTC
J: TRBJ1-2; size: once; length: 15; V: TRBV6-1; D: TRBD1; CDR3: CASSETVGQGRGYTF; DNA: TGTGCCAGCAGTGAAACCGTGGGACAGGGGAGAGGCTACACCTTC
J: TRBJ2-2; size: -; length: 14; V: TRBV27; D: -; CDR3: CASRIRSNTGELFF; DNA: TGTGCCAGCAGAATCAGATCGAACACCGGGGAGCTGTTTTTT
J: TRBJ2-1; size: -; length: 14; V: TRBV9; D: -; CDR3: CASSVVVGGNEQFF; DNA: TGTGCCAGCAGCGTAGTCGTAGGGGGCAATGAGCAGTTCTTC
J: TRBJ2-7; size: -; length: 14; V: TRBV18; D: TRBD1; CDR3: CASSQATGVYEQYF; DNA: TGTGCCAGCTCACAGGCGACAGGGGTCTACGAGCAGTACTTC
J: TRBJ2-5; size: -; length: 14; V: TRBV19; D: TRBD1; CDR3: CATAGQGGSWTQYF; DNA: TGTGCCACCGCCGGACAGGGAGGTTCCTGGACCCAGTACTTC
J: TRBJ1-1; size: -; length: 14; V: TRBV29-1; D: TRBD1; CDR3: CSYTTGQMNTEAFF; DNA: TGCAGCTATACAACGGGACAGATGAACACTGAAGCTTTCTTT
J: TRBJ1-4; size: -; length: 15; V: TRBV19; D: -; CDR3: CASSIGRGLNEKLFF; DNA: TGTGCCAGTAGTATCGGAAGAGGGCTAAATGAAAAACTGTTTTTT
J: TRBJ2-7; size: -; length: 16; V: TRBV15; D: TRBD1; CDR3: CATSRDKGTGSYEQYF; DNA: TGTGCCACCAGCAGAGATAAGGGGACAGGGTCCTACGAGCAGTACTTC
J: TRBJ2-3; size: -; length: 14; V: TRBV29-1; D: -; CDR3: CSVRTARGTDTQYF; DNA: TGCAGCGTACGGACAGCCAGAGGAACAGATACGCAGTATTTT
J: TRBJ2-2; size: few; length: 15; V: TRBV18; D: -; CDR3: CASSPRNSITGELFF; DNA: TGTGCCAGCTCACCACGAAACAGTATAACCGGGGAGCTGTTTTTT
J: TRBJ1-1; size: -; length: 12; V: TRBV11-1; D: -; CDR3: CASSTGNTEAFF; DNA: TGTGCCAGCAGTACAGGGAACACTGAAGCTTTCTTT
J: TRBJ2-5; size: -; length: 14; V: TRBV7-8; D: TRBD2; CDR3: CASSLGLAGGYWDF; DNA: TGTGCCAGCAGCTTAGGGCTAGCGGGAGGTTATTGGGACTTC
J: TRBJ2-3; size: -; length: 15; V: TRBV11-3; D: -; CDR3: CASSLGGRIRDTQYF; DNA: TGTGCCAGCAGCTTAGGTGGGAGGATCAGGGATACGCAGTATTTT
J: TRBJ2-7; size: -; length: 13; V: TRBV6-5; D: -; CDR3: CASVSTLNYEQYF; DNA: TGTGCCAGCGTCTCGACTCTCAACTACGAGCAGTACTTC
J: TRBJ2-3; size: -; length: 15; V: TRBV11-3; D: TRBD2; CDR3: CASSSGGPGTDTQYF; DNA: TGTGCCAGCAGCTCGGGGGGTCCTGGGACAGATACGCAGTATTTT
J: TRBJ1-5; size: -; length: 14; V: TRBV30; D: -; CDR3: CAWSVSRYNQPQHF; DNA: TGTGCCTGGAGTGTTTCGCGGTACAATCAGCCCCAGCATTTT
J: TRBJ1-1; size: -; length: 13; V: TRBV5-6; D: -; CDR3: CASSYYRSPEAFF; DNA: TGTGCCAGCAGCTACTATCGGTCCCCAGAGGCTTTCTTT
J: TRBJ2-5; size: -; length: 14; V: TRBV10-1; D: -; CDR3: CASSEDYWKETQYF; DNA: TGCGCCAGCAGTGAGGACTATTGGAAAGAGACCCAGTACTTC
J: TRBJ2-2; size: -; length: 14; V: TRBV5-1; D: -; CDR3: CASSASQGAGELFF; DNA: TGCGCCAGCAGCGCTTCACAGGGAGCCGGGGAGCTGTTTTTT